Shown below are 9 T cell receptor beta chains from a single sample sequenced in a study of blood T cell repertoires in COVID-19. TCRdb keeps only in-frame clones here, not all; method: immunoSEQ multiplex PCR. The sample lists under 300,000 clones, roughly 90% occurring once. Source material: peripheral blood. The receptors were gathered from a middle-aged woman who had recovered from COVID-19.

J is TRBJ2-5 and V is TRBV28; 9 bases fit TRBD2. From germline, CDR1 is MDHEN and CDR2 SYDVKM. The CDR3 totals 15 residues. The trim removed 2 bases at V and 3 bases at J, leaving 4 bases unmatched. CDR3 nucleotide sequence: TGTGCCAGCAGTTTACGCGGGGGGGTAAAAGAGACCCAGTACTTC. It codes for CASSLRGGVKETQYF.

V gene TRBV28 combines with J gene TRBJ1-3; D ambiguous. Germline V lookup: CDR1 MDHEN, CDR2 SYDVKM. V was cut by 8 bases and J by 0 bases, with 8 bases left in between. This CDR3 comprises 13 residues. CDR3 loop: CASLNSSGNTIYF. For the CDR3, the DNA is TGTGCCAGCTTGAACTCCTCTGGAAACACCATATATTTT.

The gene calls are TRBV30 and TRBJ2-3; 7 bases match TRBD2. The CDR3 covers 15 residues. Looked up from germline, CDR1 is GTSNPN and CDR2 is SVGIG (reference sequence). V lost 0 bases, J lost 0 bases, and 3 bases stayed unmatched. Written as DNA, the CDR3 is TGTGCCTGGAGTGTGGGTAGCGGGAGCACAGATACGCAGTATTTT. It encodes CAWSVGSGSTDTQYF.

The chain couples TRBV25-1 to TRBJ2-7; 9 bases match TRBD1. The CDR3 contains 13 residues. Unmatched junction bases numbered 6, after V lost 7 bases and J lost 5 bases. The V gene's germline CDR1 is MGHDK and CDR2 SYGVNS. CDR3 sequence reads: CASKGQGPHEQYF. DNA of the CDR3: TGTGCCAGCAAGGGACAGGGCCCCCACGAGCAGTACTTC.

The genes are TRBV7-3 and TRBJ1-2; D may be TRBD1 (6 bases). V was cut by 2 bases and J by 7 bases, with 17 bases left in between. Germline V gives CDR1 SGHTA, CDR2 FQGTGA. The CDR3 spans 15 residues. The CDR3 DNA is TGTGCCAGCAGCTTATTAGGGGGAGGGTTGCGTGGCTACACCTTC. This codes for CASSLLGGGLRGYTF. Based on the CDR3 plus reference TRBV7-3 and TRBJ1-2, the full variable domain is GAGVSQTPSNKVTEKGKYVELRCDPISGHTALYWYRQSLGQGPEFLIYFQGTGAADDSGLPNDRFFAVRPEGSVSTLKIQRTERGDSAVYLCASSLLGGGLRGYTFGSGTRLTVV.

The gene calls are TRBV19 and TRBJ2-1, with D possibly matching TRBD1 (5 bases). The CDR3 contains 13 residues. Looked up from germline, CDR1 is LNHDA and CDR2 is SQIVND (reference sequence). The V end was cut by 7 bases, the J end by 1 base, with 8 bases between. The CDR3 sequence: CASMSGSYNEQFF. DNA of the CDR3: TGTGCCAGTATGTCAGGGTCCTACAATGAGCAGTTCTTC.

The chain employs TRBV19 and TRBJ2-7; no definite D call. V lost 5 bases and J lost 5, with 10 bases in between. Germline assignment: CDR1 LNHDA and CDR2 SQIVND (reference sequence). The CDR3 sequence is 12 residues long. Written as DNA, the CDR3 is TGTGCCAGTAGTCAGGTTGGAAACGAGCAGTACTTC. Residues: CASSQVGNEQYF. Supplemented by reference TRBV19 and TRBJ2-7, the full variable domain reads DGGITQSPKYLFRKEGQNVTLSCEQNLNHDAMYWYRQDPGQGLRLIYYSQIVNDFQKGDIAEGYSVSREKKESFPLTVTSAQKNPTAFYLCASSQVGNEQYFGPGTRLTVT.

In nucleotides, the CDR3 is TGTGCTAGTGTCCCGGGACAGGGACACACCGGGGAGCTGTTTTTT. Translating gives CASVPGQGHTGELFF. V usage is TRBV12-5 and J usage is TRBJ2-2, with 9 bases aligning to TRBD1. Germline loops: CDR1 LGHNT, CDR2 FRNRAP. This CDR3 region has 15 residues. V gave up 7 bases and J gave up 3 bases; unmatched junction bases: 6.

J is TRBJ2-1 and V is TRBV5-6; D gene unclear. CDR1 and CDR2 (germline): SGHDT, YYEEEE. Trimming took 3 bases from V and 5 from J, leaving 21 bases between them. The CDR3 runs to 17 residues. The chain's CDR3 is CASSSPWSSGTDNEQFF. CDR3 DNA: TGTGCCAGCAGCTCTCCGTGGAGTTCCGGCACCGACAATGAGCAGTTCTTC.